Listed below are T cell receptor beta chains from one sample, sequenced in a study of shared clonotypes between healthy human individuals. The table came from immunoSEQ multiplex PCR; TCRdb's copy has only in-frame clones and leaves some out. The repertoire holds more than 550,000 clones, with about 90% as singletons. The sample taken for sequencing was memory CD8+ T cells from PBMCs. The receptor set was obtained from a man aged 18 to 29 in good health. Some clones in this sample may be carry-over from other donors' samples. Both conserved end residues are part of each CDR3. The order of the fields is V gene, J gene, CDR3 protein.

>TRBV27|TRBJ2-3
CASRPISYVADTQYF
>TRBV28|TRBJ1-3
CASSAGGNTIYF
>TRBV7-9|TRBJ1-1
CASGLPLTGGDTEAFF
>TRBV6-5|TRBJ2-1
CASSYGGTVEQFF
>TRBV27|TRBJ2-1
CASRQLRGSSYNEQFF
>TRBV29-1|TRBJ2-1
CSVLRGTNYNEQFF
>TRBV7-9|TRBJ1-2
CASSHDRAALYGYTF
>TRBV6-1|TRBJ1-1
CASRVGRMNTEAFF
>TRBV27|TRBJ2-1
CASSPLYRDRVWNEQFF
>TRBV11-2|TRBJ2-5
CASSGRLAGRETQYF
>TRBV9|TRBJ2-1
CASGPGGGSAEQFF
>TRBV5-5|TRBJ1-1
CASSQPHAEAFF
>TRBV27|TRBJ2-2
CASSPILWREGNTGELFF
>TRBV2|TRBJ2-7
CATVGRHEQYF
>TRBV30|TRBJ2-1
CAWSGQGYEQFF
>TRBV19|TRBJ2-7
CASSIRREGPYEQYF
>TRBV18|TRBJ2-4
CASSPGTRVENIQYF
>TRBV7-9|TRBJ1-5
CASSPGRLQPQHF
>TRBV19|TRBJ2-3
CASSIEGGPSTDTQYF
>TRBV5-1|TRBJ1-1
CASSWGTGFSEAFF
>TRBV7-6|TRBJ2-2
CASSPQDTGELFF
>TRBV9|TRBJ2-3
CASSVGGGTFTDTQYF
>TRBV29-1|TRBJ1-1
CSALGGRNTEAFF
>TRBV7-8|TRBJ2-2
CASTETYRLAGGDGELFF
>TRBV4-2|TRBJ1-1
CASSPSARTEAFF
>TRBV29-1|TRBJ2-2
CSARGGTAAKAGELFF
>TRBV5-8|TRBJ1-4
CASSQGTLDEKLFF
>TRBV7-9|TRBJ1-3
CAAVKGLVAGNTIYF
>TRBV15|TRBJ2-7
CATSRGNRYEQYF
>TRBV6-1|TRBJ1-1
CASSEKVVPNTEAFF
>TRBV11-1|TRBJ1-2
CASSPLRGPGYTF
>TRBV2|TRBJ1-1
CASSFTGQANTEAFF
>TRBV11-2|TRBJ2-7
CASSLDPSRGYEQYF
>TRBV7-9|TRBJ2-1
CASSQGTSVNNEQFF
>TRBV4-3|TRBJ1-2
CASSQEGRPHYGYTF
>TRBV28|TRBJ2-7
CASSFQDEQYF
>TRBV5-6|TRBJ2-7
CASSPDPGYEQYF
>TRBV28|TRBJ2-7
CASSLPAGTDPYEQYF
>TRBV5-6|TRBJ2-7
CASSLGGYEQYF
>TRBV4-2|TRBJ2-7
CASSQDGVTSRDEQYF
>TRBV11-2|TRBJ2-7
CASSTAYEQYF
>TRBV6-6|TRBJ2-7
CASSSIQGGTYEQYF
>TRBV21-1|TRBJ2-7
CASSAYQGFTYEQYF
>TRBV13|TRBJ1-5
CASSLSSTRNQPQHF
>TRBV5-1|TRBJ2-5
CASSLAGRLGETQYF